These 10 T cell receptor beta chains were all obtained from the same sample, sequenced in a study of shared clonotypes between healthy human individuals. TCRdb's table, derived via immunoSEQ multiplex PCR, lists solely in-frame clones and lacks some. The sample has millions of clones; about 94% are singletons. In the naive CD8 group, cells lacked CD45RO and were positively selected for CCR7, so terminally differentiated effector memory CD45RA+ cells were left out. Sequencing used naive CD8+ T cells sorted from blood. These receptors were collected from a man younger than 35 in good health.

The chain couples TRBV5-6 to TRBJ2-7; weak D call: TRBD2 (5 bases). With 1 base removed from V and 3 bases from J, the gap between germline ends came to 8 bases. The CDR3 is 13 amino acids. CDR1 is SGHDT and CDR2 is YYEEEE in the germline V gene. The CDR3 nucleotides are TGTGCCAGCAGCTTGATGGGAGACTACGAGCAGTACTTC. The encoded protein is CASSLMGDYEQYF.

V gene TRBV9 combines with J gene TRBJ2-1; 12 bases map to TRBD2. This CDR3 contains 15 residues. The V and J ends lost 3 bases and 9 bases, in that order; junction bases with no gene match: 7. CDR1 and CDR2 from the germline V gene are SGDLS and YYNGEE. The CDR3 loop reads CASSERLAGDFEQFF. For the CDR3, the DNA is TGTGCCAGCAGCGAAAGACTAGCGGGGGATTTTGAGCAGTTCTTC.

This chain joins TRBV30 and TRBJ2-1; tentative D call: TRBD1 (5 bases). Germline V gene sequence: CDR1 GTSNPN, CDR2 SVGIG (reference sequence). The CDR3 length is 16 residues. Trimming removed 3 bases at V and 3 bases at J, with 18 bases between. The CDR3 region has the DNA TGTGCCTGGAGCCCGCTAGGGGAAGGGATCTACAATGAGCAGTTCTTC. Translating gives CAWSPLGEGIYNEQFF. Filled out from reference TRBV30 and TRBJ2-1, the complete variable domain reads SQTIHQWPATLVQPVGSPLSLECTVEGTSNPNLYWYRQAAGRGLQLLFYSVGIGQISSEVPQNLSASRPQDRQFILSSKKLLLSDSGFYLCAWSPLGEGIYNEQFFGPGTRLTVL.

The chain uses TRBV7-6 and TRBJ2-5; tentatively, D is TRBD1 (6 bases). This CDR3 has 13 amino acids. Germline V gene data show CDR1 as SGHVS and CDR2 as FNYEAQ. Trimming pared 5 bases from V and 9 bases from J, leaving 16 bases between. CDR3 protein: CASSQDGGGSQYF. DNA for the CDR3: TGTGCCAGCAGCCAGGATGGGGGCGGGTCCCAGTACTTC.

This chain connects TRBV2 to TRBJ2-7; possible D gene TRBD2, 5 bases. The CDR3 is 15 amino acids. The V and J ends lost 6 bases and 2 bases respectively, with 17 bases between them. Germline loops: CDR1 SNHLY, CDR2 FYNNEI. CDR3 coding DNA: TGTGCCAGCAGGCCCTCGGTGGAGGTCCCCTACGAGCAGTACTTC. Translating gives CASRPSVEVPYEQYF.

CDR3 DNA: TGTGCCAGCAGCGCGTCCCCCAACACCATATATTTT. Translating gives CASSASPNTIYF. The J gene is TRBJ1-3, the V gene TRBV9, with D unresolved. The CDR3 has 12 amino acids. Trimming stripped 3 bases from V and 7 bases from J, with 8 bases between. The germline V gene has CDR1 SGDLS and CDR2 YYNGEE. Looking up the rest from reference TRBV9 and TRBJ1-3 gives the full variable domain: DSGVTQTPKHLITATGQRVTLRCSPRSGDLSVYWYQQSLDQGLQFLIQYYNGEERAKGNILERFSAQQFPDLHSELNLSSLELGDSALYFCASSASPNTIYFGEGSWLTVV.

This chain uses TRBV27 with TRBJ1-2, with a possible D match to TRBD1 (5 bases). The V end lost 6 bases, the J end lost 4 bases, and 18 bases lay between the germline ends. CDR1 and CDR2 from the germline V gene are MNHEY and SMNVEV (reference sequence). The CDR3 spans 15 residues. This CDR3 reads CASSQGPGTTYGYTF. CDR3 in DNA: TGTGCCAGCAGCCAGGGCCCGGGGACCACCTATGGCTACACCTTC.

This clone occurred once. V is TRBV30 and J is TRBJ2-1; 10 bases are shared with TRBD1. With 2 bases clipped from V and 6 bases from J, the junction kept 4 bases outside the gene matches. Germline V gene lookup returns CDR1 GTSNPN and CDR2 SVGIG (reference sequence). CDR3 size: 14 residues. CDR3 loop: CAWSPGTGANEQFF. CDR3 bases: TGTGCCTGGAGTCCAGGGACAGGGGCCAATGAGCAGTTCTTC.

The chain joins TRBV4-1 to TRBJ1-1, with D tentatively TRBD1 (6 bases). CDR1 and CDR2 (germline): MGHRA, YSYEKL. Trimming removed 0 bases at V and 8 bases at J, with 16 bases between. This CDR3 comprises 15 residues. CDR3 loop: CASSQDEWGHPEAFF. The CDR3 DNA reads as TGCGCCAGCAGCCAAGATGAGTGGGGACATCCAGAAGCTTTCTTT.

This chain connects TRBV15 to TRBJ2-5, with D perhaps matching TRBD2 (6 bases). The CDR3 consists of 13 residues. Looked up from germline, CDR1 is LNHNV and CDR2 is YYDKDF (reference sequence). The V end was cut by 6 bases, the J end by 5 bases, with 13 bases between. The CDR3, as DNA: TGTGCCACCAGGGCGGAGGGTTGGGAGACCCAGTACTTC. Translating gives CATRAEGWETQYF. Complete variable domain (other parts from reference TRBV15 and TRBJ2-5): DAMVIQNPRYQVTQFGKPVTLSCSQTLNHNVMYWYQQKSSQAPKLLFHYYDKDFNNEADTPDNFQSRRPNTSFCFLDIRSPGLGDTAMYLCATRAEGWETQYFGPGTRLLVL.